Following are 31 T cell receptor beta chains from one sample sequenced in a study of breast tumors, draining lymph nodes, adjacent tissues. TCRdb analysed the multiplex PCR reads with MiXCR anew, one entry per CDR3 protein. The sample consists of over 10,000 distinct CDR3 sequences, less than 85% of them appearing once. Sequencing was done on a sample of tumor-adjacent breast tissue. These receptor sequences come from a female donor with breast cancer. Some clones in this sample may be carry-over from other donors' samples.

In this sample, this clonotype turned up many times. This sequence joins TRBV3-2 and TRBJ1-3. TRBV3-2 is given as a pseudogene. This CDR3 is built from 16 residues. The CDR3 is CASSHRNGYSGNTIYF. The CDR3 coding sequence is TGTGCCAGCAGCCATCGAAACGGATACTCTGGAAACACCATATATTTT.

The genes are TRBV19 and TRBJ2-3, with D possibly TRBD1 on 6 matching bases. The CDR3 totals 15 residues. Germline V CDR1 and CDR2: LNHDA, SQIVND (reference sequence). The V gene lost 4 bases and the J gene lost 2 bases, with 13 bases spanning the gap. The chain's CDR3 is CASSRMTGNTDTQYF. The DNA for the CDR3 is TGTGCCAGTAGTAGGATGACAGGAAACACAGATACGCAGTATTTT.

This chain joins TRBV9 and TRBJ1-6; 7 bases match TRBD1. Germline values: CDR1 SGDLS, CDR2 YYNGEE. This CDR3 has 16 residues. The trim removed 2 bases at V and 4 bases at J, leaving 6 bases unmatched. The CDR3 is CASSVTRDRYNSPLHF. The CDR3 DNA sequence: TGTGCCAGCAGCGTGACCCGGGACAGATATAATTCACCCCTCCACTTT.

The rearrangement joins TRBV4-1 to TRBJ2-7, with no clear D. Germline values: CDR1 MGHRA, CDR2 YSYEKL. Between the trimmed V and J ends, which lost 1 base and 2 bases, there was a span of 6 bases. CDR3 length: 13 residues. The DNA of the CDR3 is TGCGCCAGCAGCCAAGGGCCAGCCTACGAGCAGTACTTC. Amino acid sequence: CASSQGPAYEQYF.

The chain recombines TRBV11-1 with TRBJ1-6, with D maybe TRBD1 (6 bases). CDR1 is SGHAT, CDR2 FQDESV, per germline (reference sequence). V lost 0 bases, J lost 9 bases, and 12 bases lay in between. The CDR3 covers 15 residues. The CDR3: CASSLAGGGVSPLHF. The CDR3 region has the DNA TGTGCCAGCAGCTTAGCAGGGGGAGGCGTTTCACCCCTCCACTTT.

The chain employs TRBV30 and TRBJ1-3; the D is unclear. Germline CDR1 is GTSNPN and CDR2 is SVGIG (reference sequence). V was pared by 3 bases and J by 0 bases, with 12 bases between. The length of the CDR3 is 15 residues. The CDR3 here is CAWSSWGGSGNTIYF. CDR3 DNA sequence: TGTGCCTGGAGCTCCTGGGGTGGCTCTGGAAACACCATATATTTT. Supplemented by reference TRBV30 and TRBJ1-3, the full variable domain reads SQTIHQWPATLVQPVGSPLSLECTVEGTSNPNLYWYRQAAGRGLQLLFYSVGIGQISSEVPQNLSASRPQDRQFILSSKKLLLSDSGFYLCAWSSWGGSGNTIYFGEGSWLTVV.

The CDR3 is CSASHPAVSYNEQFF. CDR3 sequence (DNA): TGCAGTGCTAGTCACCCGGCAGTCTCCTACAATGAGCAGTTCTTC. The V gene is TRBV20-1, the J gene TRBJ2-1; D is unresolved. The V gene's germline CDR1 is DFQATT and CDR2 SNEGSKA (reference sequence). This CDR3 comprises 15 residues. Trimming took 3 bases from V and 0 from J, leaving 12 bases between them.

This rearrangement joins TRBV2 to TRBJ2-1; 7 positions agree with TRBD1. This CDR3 contains 15 residues. CDR1 is SNHLY, CDR2 FYNNEI, per germline. V gave up 6 bases and J gave up 4 bases; unmatched junction bases: 9. In DNA form, the CDR3 reads TGTGCCAGCAGAGCCCTGTGGACAGGTTACAATGAGCAGTTCTTC. This encodes CASRALWTGYNEQFF.

J is TRBJ1-5 and V is TRBV12-3 or TRBV12-4; possible D gene TRBD1, 5 bases. CDR3 length: 14 residues. V was clipped by 6 bases and J by 11 bases, with 20 bases between them. CDR3 nucleotides: TGTGCCAGCAGCAGTCGGGGGTCCGACGAGACCCAGCATTTT. Residues: CASSSRGSDETQHF.

This clonotype was found many times. The J gene is TRBJ1-4, the V gene TRBV20-1, with D tentatively TRBD1 (6 bases). The CDR3 is made up of 14 amino acids. V gave up 0 bases and J gave up 7 bases, with 12 bases separating them. Germline CDR1 and CDR2: DFQATT and SNEGSKA (reference sequence). The CDR3 DNA sequence: TGCAGTGCTAGAGAAGGGGGGGTGGGTGAAAAACTGTTTTTT. As protein: CSAREGGVGEKLFF.

This clonotype was counted many times. J is TRBJ2-5 and V is TRBV30, with D hard to call. Germline V lookup: CDR1 GTSNPN, CDR2 SVGIG (reference sequence). This CDR3 contains 14 residues. V was pared by 3 bases and J by 5 bases, with 16 bases between. This CDR3 reads CAWSPRTSGETQYF. CDR3 in DNA: TGTGCCTGGAGCCCCCGTACGTCCGGGGAGACCCAGTACTTC.

The chain recombines TRBV20-1 with TRBJ2-7, with 12 bases aligning to TRBD2. Germline trimming cut 2 bases from V and 4 bases from J; bases unmatched to any gene: 6. The CDR3 contains 15 residues. Per the germline V gene, CDR1 is DFQATT and CDR2 is SNEGSKA (reference sequence). For the CDR3, the DNA is TGCAGTGCTAGAAGGCTAGCGGGAGGGTGGTACGAGCAGTACTTC. Residues: CSARRLAGGWYEQYF.

The chain uses TRBV20-1 and TRBJ2-7, with a possible D match to TRBD2 (6 bases). Germline CDR1 is DFQATT and CDR2 is SNEGSKA (reference sequence). V was pared by 3 bases and J by 2 bases, with 14 bases between. The CDR3 sequence is 14 residues long. CDR3 DNA: TGCAGTGCTAGCGCCGGGACTGGCGCCTACGAGCAGTACTTC. Encoded protein: CSASAGTGAYEQYF.

The rearrangement joins TRBV20-1 to TRBJ2-7; D not resolved. The CDR3 contains 13 residues. V was trimmed by 0 bases and J by 2 bases, leaving 8 bases between them. In germline, CDR1 is DFQATT, CDR2 SNEGSKA (reference sequence). CDR3 loop: CSARDSLTYEQYF. In DNA, the CDR3 is TGCAGTGCTAGAGATAGTCTAACCTACGAGCAGTACTTC.

In nucleotides, the CDR3 is TGCAGTGCCACAGGGACTAGCGGGGTTCTGGAGCAGTACTTC. Protein sequence: CSATGTSGVLEQYF. J is TRBJ2-7 and V is TRBV20-1, with 13 bases that match TRBD2. The CDR3 covers 14 residues. V was pared by 6 bases and J by 7 bases, with 9 bases of the junction left unmatched. In germline, CDR1 is DFQATT, CDR2 SNEGSKA (reference sequence).

The CDR3 loop reads CATSMGPGEQYF. CDR3 coding DNA: TGTGCCACCAGTATGGGGCCTGGCGAGCAGTACTTC. This chain joins TRBV24-1 and TRBJ2-7, with D tentatively TRBD1 (5 bases). Trimming removed 6 bases at V and 6 bases at J, with 11 bases between. From germline, CDR1 is KGHDR and CDR2 SFDVKD. This CDR3 has 12 residues.

The CDR3 DNA reads as TGCAGTGCTAGAGATTTGACAGGGGGCGGGTACGAGCAGTACTTC. The encoded protein is CSARDLTGGGYEQYF. V and J are TRBV20-1 and TRBJ2-7; 10 bases map to TRBD1. CDR1 is DFQATT and CDR2 is SNEGSKA in the germline V gene (reference sequence). J was trimmed by 4 bases and V by 0 bases; bases with no gene match: 6. This CDR3 has 15 residues.

The J gene is TRBJ1-6, the V gene TRBV9, with D tentatively TRBD1 (5 bases). Germline V lookup: CDR1 SGDLS, CDR2 YYNGEE. Trimming shortened V by 4 bases and J by 11 bases, and 13 bases separated the two germline ends. The CDR3 covers 13 residues. The CDR3 spells CASSFGGYPPLHF. For the CDR3, the DNA is TGTGCCAGCAGCTTCGGGGGTTATCCACCCCTCCACTTT.

The chain is built from TRBV6-1 and TRBJ2-7; possible D gene TRBD1, 7 bases. From germline, CDR1 is MNHNS and CDR2 SASEGT. This CDR3 has 13 residues. V was trimmed by 2 bases and J by 5 bases, leaving 10 bases between them. CDR3: CASSEQGGNEQYF. CDR3 in DNA: TGTGCCAGCAGTGAACAGGGGGGCAACGAGCAGTACTTC.

The chain recombines TRBV4-1 with TRBJ2-7; D perhaps matches TRBD2 (7 bases). The CDR3 totals 16 residues. The V gene lost 4 bases and the J gene lost 0 bases, with 16 bases spanning the gap. CDR1 is MGHRA, CDR2 YSYEKL, per germline. The CDR3 is CASSLTGGPSSYEQYF. The CDR3 nucleotides read TGCGCCAGCAGCCTCACCGGGGGGCCTAGCTCCTACGAGCAGTACTTC.

This clonotype was observed at least ten times. This chain joins TRBV6-1 and TRBJ1-3; tentative D call: TRBD1 (6 bases). The CDR3 covers 15 residues. Germline lookup yields CDR1 MNHNS and CDR2 SASEGT. Trimming cost V 2 bases and J 4 bases, with 12 bases left between them. The DNA for the CDR3 is TGTGCCAGCAGTGAACCTGGGACAAAAGGAAACACCATATATTTT. Its protein is CASSEPGTKGNTIYF.

The chain recombines TRBV30 with TRBJ1-4; 8 bases fit TRBD1. Germline values: CDR1 GTSNPN, CDR2 SVGIG (reference sequence). The CDR3 sequence is 14 residues long. Trimming at V came to 1 base and at J to 7 bases, leaving 5 bases not matched to a gene. The CDR3 region has the DNA TGTGCCTGGAGTGGGGGAGACAGGGGTGAAAAACTGTTTTTT. Amino acids: CAWSGGDRGEKLFF.

CDR3 protein: CASRGGNGNTIYF. CDR3 coding DNA: TGTGCCAGCAGGGGGGGTAATGGAAACACCATATATTTT. V and J are TRBV12-3 or TRBV12-4 and TRBJ1-3; D might be TRBD1 (5 bases). The length of the CDR3 is 13 residues. The V and J ends lost 6 bases and 3 bases respectively, with 9 bases between them.

The J gene is TRBJ2-1, the V gene TRBV4-3; 7 nucleotides match TRBD1. CDR1 and CDR2 (germline): LGHNA, YSLEER. V shed 3 bases and J 9 bases; nucleotides not matched to a gene: 11. This CDR3 has 15 amino acids. This CDR3 is CASSHPGQKWGEQFF. The CDR3, as DNA: TGCGCCAGCAGCCATCCGGGACAGAAATGGGGTGAGCAGTTCTTC.

V gene TRBV24-1 combines with J gene TRBJ1-3, with D maybe TRBD1 (5 bases). Germline-derived CDR1 and CDR2 are KGHDR and SFDVKD. The CDR3 is 16 residues long. V lost 4 bases to trimming and J lost 1 base, with 13 bases between them. CDR3 amino acids: CATSDRGDGSGNTIYF. Written as DNA, the CDR3 is TGTGCCACCAGTGACCGGGGCGACGGATCTGGAAACACCATATATTTT.

This clonotype is judged medium-sized. V usage is TRBV4-2 and J usage is TRBJ1-4; tentative D call: TRBD1 (6 bases). Germline assignment: CDR1 LGHNA and CDR2 YNFKEQ. The V gene lost 1 base and the J gene lost 8 bases, with 8 bases spanning the gap. This CDR3 comprises 13 residues. The CDR3: CASSQATGEKLFF. The CDR3, as DNA: TGTGCCAGCAGCCAAGCTACAGGGGAAAAACTGTTTTTT.

By share, this clonotype counts as medium-sized (0.01 to 0.1%). The chain carries TRBV20-1 and TRBJ1-4; D gene unclear. V was clipped by 3 bases and J by 8 bases, with 16 bases between them. There are 14 residues in the CDR3. Germline V gene sequence: CDR1 DFQATT, CDR2 SNEGSKA (reference sequence). The CDR3 DNA sequence: TGCAGTGCTAGTATCCGGGCCCCAGTGGAAAAACTGTTTTTT. This codes for CSASIRAPVEKLFF.

In nucleotides, the CDR3 is TGCGCCAGCAAGGGACTAGCGGCCTACAATGAGCAGTTCTTC. This sequence encodes CASKGLAAYNEQFF. This chain uses TRBV5-1 with TRBJ2-1; 11 bases align to TRBD2. Per the germline V gene, CDR1 is SGHRS and CDR2 is YFSETQ. The junction had 1 base not matched to a gene; V was cut back by 6 bases and J by 2 bases. This CDR3 is 14 amino acids long.

Only one count was recorded for this clonotype. The chain has TRBV20-1 and TRBJ2-7; 7 bases line up with TRBD2. From germline, CDR1 is DFQATT and CDR2 SNEGSKA (reference sequence). J lost 3 bases, V lost 4 bases, and 6 bases had no gene match. CDR3 length: 13 residues. The CDR3 DNA is TGCAGTGCTACACTAGCGTTCAGCTACGAGCAGTACTTC. Encoded protein: CSATLAFSYEQYF.

This clonotype counts as medium-sized (0.01 to 0.1%). The chain links TRBV20-1 to TRBJ2-3; 11 bases match TRBD2. This CDR3 is 15 amino acids long. Germline V lookup: CDR1 DFQATT, CDR2 SNEGSKA (reference sequence). V dropped 6 bases and J dropped 2; count of bases not matched to a gene: 7. DNA of the CDR3: TGCAGTGCATCCTTAGCGGGAGGGTTCACAGATACGCAGTATTTT. Protein product: CSASLAGGFTDTQYF.

This sequence joins TRBV3-1 and TRBJ2-7; D is uncertain. Germline lookup yields CDR1 LGHDT and CDR2 YNNKEL (reference sequence). The CDR3 sequence is 13 residues long. V lost 1 base, J lost 0 bases, and 4 bases lay in between. The CDR3 sequence is CASSQGPSYEQYF. In nucleotides, the CDR3 is TGTGCCAGCAGCCAAGGCCCCTCCTACGAGCAGTACTTC.